This TCR beta chain originates from a study of prognosis after radiotherapy for stage I lung cancer. This clonotype has ten or more counts. The CDR3 loop spans 13 amino acids. V lost 6 bases to trimming and J lost 4 bases, with 10 bases between them. Germline V gene sequence: CDR1 SGHNT, CDR2 YYREEE (reference sequence). Using two-round multiplex PCR, the authors amplified TCR beta CDR3 from genomic DNA. Primers were specific to each TRBV and TRBJ gene in first-round PCR. TCRdb ran MiXCR on the multiplex PCR reads and lists one entry per CDR3 protein. The repertoire holds about 14,000 distinct CDR3 sequences, with about 60% as singletons.

This specimen consisted of PBMCs, obtained before or after stereotactic body radiation therapy (not recorded which). The clonotype originates from a donor at least 50 years old with non-small cell lung cancer. The chain uses TRBV5-4 and TRBJ2-2; perhaps TRBD2 as D (5 bases). The chain's CDR3 is CASTEGRTGELFF. The CDR3 coding sequence is TGTGCCAGCACAGAGGGTCGCACCGGGGAGCTGTTTTTT.